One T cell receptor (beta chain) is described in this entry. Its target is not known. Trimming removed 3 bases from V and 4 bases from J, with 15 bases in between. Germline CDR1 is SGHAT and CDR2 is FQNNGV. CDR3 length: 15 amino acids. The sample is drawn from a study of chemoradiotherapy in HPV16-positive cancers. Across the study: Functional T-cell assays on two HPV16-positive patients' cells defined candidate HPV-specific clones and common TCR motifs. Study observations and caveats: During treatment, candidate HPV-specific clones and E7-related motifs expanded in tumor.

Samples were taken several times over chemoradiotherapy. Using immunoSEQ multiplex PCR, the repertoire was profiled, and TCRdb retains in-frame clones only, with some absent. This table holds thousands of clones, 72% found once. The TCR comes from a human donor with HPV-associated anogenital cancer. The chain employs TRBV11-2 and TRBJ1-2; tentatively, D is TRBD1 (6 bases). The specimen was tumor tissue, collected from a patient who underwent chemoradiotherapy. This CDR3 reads CASSFPPTGSYGYTF. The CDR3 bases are TGTGCCAGCAGCTTCCCGCCCACAGGGAGCTATGGCTACACCTTC.